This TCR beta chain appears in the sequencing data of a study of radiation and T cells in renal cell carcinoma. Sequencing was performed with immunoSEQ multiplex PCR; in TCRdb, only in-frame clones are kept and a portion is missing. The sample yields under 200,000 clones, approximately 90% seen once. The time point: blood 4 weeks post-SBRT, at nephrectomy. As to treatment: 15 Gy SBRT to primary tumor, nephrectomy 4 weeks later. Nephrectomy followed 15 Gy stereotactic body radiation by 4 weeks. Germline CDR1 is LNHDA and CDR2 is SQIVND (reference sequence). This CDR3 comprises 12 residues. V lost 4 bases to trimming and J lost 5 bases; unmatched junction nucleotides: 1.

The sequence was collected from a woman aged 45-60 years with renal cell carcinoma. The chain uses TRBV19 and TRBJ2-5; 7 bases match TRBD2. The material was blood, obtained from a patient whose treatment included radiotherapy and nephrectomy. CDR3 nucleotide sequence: TGTGCCAGTAGTAGGGGGGGGGAGACCCAGTACTTC. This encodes CASSRGGETQYF. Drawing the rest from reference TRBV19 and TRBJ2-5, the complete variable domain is DGGITQSPKYLFRKEGQNVTLSCEQNLNHDAMYWYRQDPGQGLRLIYYSQIVNDFQKGDIAEGYSVSREKKESFPLTVTSAQKNPTAFYLCASSRGGETQYFGPGTRLLVL.